Listed below are T cell receptor beta chains from one sample, sequenced in a study of CD8 T cells in ankylosing spondylitis. TCRdb recomputed calls from the 5' RACE reads with MiXCR, one row per CDR3 protein. The data contain about 90,000 distinct CDR3 sequences, 25% to 35% of them seen just once; the ten biggest clones take up around three fifths. Sequencing was done on a sample of blood, either unsorted or a sorted T cell fraction (not recorded which). All receptors derive from a male donor with ankylosing spondylitis or in good health (not recorded which). Each CDR3 is given with its conserved first and last residue. Fields, in order: J gene, D gene, V gene, clone size, CDR3 protein, CDR3 DNA. A D gene is named only where the DNA matches it firmly. Only part of the rows carry a size: once, few, many, or a class if the clone is expanded.

>TRBJ2-1|TRBD2|TRBV12-3/TRBV12-4|-
CASSPTSGSGGNEQFF
TGTGCCAGCAGTCCTACAAGCGGGAGCGGGGGCAATGAGCAGTTCTTC
>TRBJ2-3|-|TRBV20-1|few
CSAPMDGTDTQYF
TGCAGTGCTCCCATGGACGGCACAGATACGCAGTATTTT
>TRBJ1-1|-|TRBV10-3|-
CAISPGMNTEAFF
TGTGCCATCAGCCCAGGGATGAACACTGAAGCTTTCTTT
>TRBJ2-1|TRBD2|TRBV7-2|-
CASSLGTSGSPLNFF
TGTGCCAGCAGCTTAGGTACTAGCGGGAGCCCTTTGAACTTCTTC
>TRBJ2-3|TRBD2|TRBV3-1|-
CASSLGRRLAGRTDTQYF
TGTGCCAGCAGCCTCGGAAGACGACTAGCGGGTCGCACAGATACGCAGTATTTT
>TRBJ1-2|-|TRBV7-6|few
CASSDGSAPESLGYTF
TGTGCCAGCAGCGACGGATCTGCACCAGAGTCGTTAGGCTACACCTTC
>TRBJ1-1|-|TRBV20-1|-
CSARVRGGTEAFF
TGCAGTGCTAGAGTGAGGGGGGGGACAGAAGCTTTCTTT
>TRBJ2-3|-|TRBV19|few
CASSTQPASTDTQYF
TGTGCCAGTAGTACCCAACCGGCTAGCACAGATACGCAGTATTTT
>TRBJ2-1|TRBD2|TRBV20-1|-
CSARDMHKLGGGVNEQFF
TGCAGTGCTAGAGATATGCACAAGTTGGGCGGGGGAGTCAATGAGCAGTTCTTC
>TRBJ2-1|TRBD2|TRBV15|-
CATSRTSGNLEQFF
TGTGCCACCAGCAGGACTAGCGGGAACCTTGAGCAGTTCTTC
>TRBJ1-1|-|TRBV5-5|-
CASNFISTNTEAFF
TGTGCCAGCAACTTCATCAGCACGAACACTGAAGCTTTCTTT
>TRBJ2-2|-|TRBV20-1|few
CSASPWKGRGRTGELFF
TGCAGTGCTAGTCCCTGGAAGGGACGCGGAAGGACCGGGGAGCTGTTTTTT
>TRBJ1-1|-|TRBV18|few
CASSSGGGNTEAFF
TGTGCCAGCTCATCCGGTGGGGGGAACACTGAAGCTTTCTTT
>TRBJ2-7|-|TRBV4-1|-
CASSGHIRGFEQYF
TGCGCCAGCAGCGGACACATCCGGGGTTTCGAGCAGTACTTC
>TRBJ2-3|TRBD2|TRBV24-1|-
CATSDPRLAGEEADTQYF
TGTGCCACCAGTGATCCCCGGCTAGCGGGAGAGGAAGCAGATACGCAGTATTTT
>TRBJ2-1|-|TRBV9|-
CASTTGGGAYNEQFF
TGTGCCAGCACCACAGGAGGAGGGGCCTACAATGAGCAGTTCTTC
>TRBJ2-2|-|TRBV20-1|-
CSASVGAYTGELFF
TGCAGTGCTAGTGTGGGGGCTTACACCGGGGAGCTGTTTTTT
>TRBJ2-6|TRBD1|TRBV12-3/TRBV12-4|many
CASSGTGGSGANVLTF
TGTGCCAGCAGTGGGACAGGGGGCTCTGGGGCCAACGTCCTGACTTTC
>TRBJ2-3|TRBD1|TRBV5-1|few
CATSQDRVSADTQYF
TGCGCCACCTCACAGGACAGGGTCAGCGCAGATACGCAGTATTTT
>TRBJ2-3|TRBD2|TRBV20-1|-
CSAQTLAVITDTQYF
TGCAGTGCTCAGACACTAGCGGTTATCACAGATACGCAGTATTTT
>TRBJ1-3|-|TRBV5-1|-
CASSLDGAAGNTIYF
TGCGCCAGCAGCTTGGATGGTGCAGCTGGAAACACCATATATTTT
>TRBJ1-5|-|TRBV24-1|once
CATSDYGLNQPQHF
TGTGCCACCAGTGATTACGGACTCAATCAGCCCCAGCATTTT
>TRBJ2-7|-|TRBV20-1|few
CSARRKTTYEQYF
TGCAGTGCTAGGCGCAAGACAACCTACGAGCAGTACTTC
>TRBJ2-3|TRBD2|TRBV10-3|-
CAISVLAGGLTDTQYF
TGTGCCATCAGTGTCCTAGCGGGGGGGCTCACAGATACGCAGTATTTT
>TRBJ1-1|-|TRBV5-1|few
CASSEENTEAFF
TGCGCCAGCAGCGAGGAAAACACTGAAGCTTTCTTT
>TRBJ1-1|-|TRBV5-1|few
CASSRRGTLEAFF
TGCGCCAGCAGCCGCCGGGGTACTCTTGAAGCTTTCTTT
>TRBJ2-2|-|TRBV6-6|-
CASPGSTGELFF
TGTGCCAGCCCAGGGTCCACCGGGGAGCTGTTTTTT
>TRBJ1-3|-|TRBV9|-
CASSAAARVVGNTIYF
TGTGCCAGCAGCGCCGCCGCCAGGGTAGTTGGAAACACCATATATTTT
>TRBJ2-1|-|TRBV7-9|-
CASSPPSGNQQFF
TGTGCCAGCAGCCCACCTTCGGGAAATCAGCAGTTCTTC
>TRBJ2-1|-|TRBV20-1|few
CSASILTDNEQFF
TGCAGTGCTAGTATTTTAACAGACAATGAGCAGTTCTTC
>TRBJ1-1|TRBD1|TRBV20-1|-
CSASDRGRYTEAFF
TGCAGTGCTAGTGACAGGGGTCGGTACACTGAAGCTTTCTTT
>TRBJ1-2|-|TRBV5-1|few
CASSLWGEGYTF
TGCGCCAGCAGCTTGTGGGGGGAAGGCTACACCTTC
>TRBJ2-3|-|TRBV3-1|-
CASSPRTTLPTDTQYF
TGTGCCAGCAGCCCTCGGACTACACTACCCACAGATACGCAGTATTTT
>TRBJ1-2|TRBD1|TRBV5-1|-
CASSPDRDYGYTF
TGCGCCAGCAGCCCGGACAGGGACTATGGCTACACCTTC
>TRBJ2-3|-|TRBV7-2|-
CASSLGPYTDTQYF
TGTGCCAGCAGCTTGGGTCCCTACACAGATACGCAGTATTTT
>TRBJ2-1|TRBD2|TRBV13|-
CASSLESGGENEQFF
TGTGCCAGCAGCTTAGAGAGCGGGGGGGAAAATGAGCAGTTCTTC
>TRBJ1-5|TRBD1|TRBV6-2/TRBV6-3|-
CASSSLAGAGGEYNQPQHF
TGTGCCAGCAGTTCCCTCGCTGGGGCAGGGGGGGAATACAATCAGCCCCAGCATTTT
>TRBJ2-1|TRBD2|TRBV12-3/TRBV12-4|once
CASSLPAGAYFDEQFF
TGTGCCAGCAGTTTGCCAGCGGGGGCCTATTTTGATGAGCAGTTCTTC
>TRBJ2-7|-|TRBV20-1|-
CSAEGQRGAYEQYF
TGCAGTGCCGAGGGACAGCGGGGAGCCTACGAGCAGTACTTC
>TRBJ1-5|-|TRBV5-6|-
CASSSGREYQPQHF
TGTGCCAGCAGCTCCGGAAGGGAATATCAGCCCCAGCATTTT
>TRBJ1-5|-|TRBV15|-
CATSRRPGNQPQHF
TGTGCCACCAGCCGTCGACCAGGCAATCAGCCCCAGCATTTT
>TRBJ2-3|TRBD2|TRBV28|-
CASRPGGADTQYF
TGTGCCAGCAGACCCGGGGGGGCAGATACGCAGTATTTT
>TRBJ2-5|TRBD1|TRBV5-1|-
CASKNIQGNGETQYF
TGCGCCAGCAAAAATATACAGGGGAATGGAGAGACCCAGTACTTC
>TRBJ2-1|-|TRBV28|few
CASSLISSYNEQFF
TGTGCCAGCAGTTTGATTAGCTCCTACAATGAGCAGTTCTTC
>TRBJ1-5|-|TRBV12-3/TRBV12-4|few
CASSFTPLRDQPQHF
TGTGCCAGCAGTTTTACGCCGTTGAGGGATCAGCCCCAGCATTTT
>TRBJ1-5|-|TRBV7-8|-
CASSLDVGADGPQHF
TGTGCCAGCAGCTTAGACGTCGGGGCGGACGGGCCCCAGCATTTT
>TRBJ1-6|-|TRBV7-9|-
CASSLTENPNSPLHF
TGTGCCAGCAGCCTGACAGAGAATCCGAATTCACCCCTCCACTTT
>TRBJ1-1|-|TRBV7-2|-
CASSPLRYTEAFF
TGTGCCAGCAGCCCCCTCCGGTACACTGAAGCTTTCTTT
>TRBJ1-5|-|TRBV20-1|few
CSAAGHQPQHF
TGCAGTGCTGCAGGGCATCAGCCCCAGCATTTT
>TRBJ2-3|-|TRBV20-1|many
CSASPGTADTQYF
TGCAGTGCCAGCCCGGGGACGGCAGATACGCAGTATTTT
>TRBJ2-3|-|TRBV5-4|once
CASSLPQDRIEQYF
TGTGCCAGCAGCTTGCCACAGGACAGAATCGAACAGTATTTT
>TRBJ2-5|TRBD2|TRBV5-1|-
CASISGGGGNRETQYF
TGCGCCAGCATTTCGGGAGGCGGGGGAAATCGAGAGACCCAGTACTTC
>TRBJ2-3|-|TRBV20-1|few
CSALRSMASSDTQYF
TGCAGTGCTCTAAGGTCCATGGCTAGCTCAGATACGCAGTATTTT
>TRBJ2-7|-|TRBV5-1|-
CASSFRSTYEQYF
TGCGCCAGCAGCTTCCGCAGTACCTACGAGCAGTACTTC
>TRBJ2-2|-|TRBV10-3|few
CAISVGSSATGELFF
TGTGCCATCAGTGTCGGGAGTTCGGCCACCGGGGAGCTGTTTTTT
>TRBJ1-2|-|TRBV5-6|few
CASSLGLPETDGYTF
TGTGCCAGCAGCTTGGGACTCCCAGAGACTGATGGCTACACCTTC
>TRBJ2-1|TRBD2|TRBV20-1|few
CSARASGRAGSYNEQFF
TGCAGTGCTAGAGCCAGCGGGAGGGCCGGCTCCTACAATGAGCAGTTCTTC
>TRBJ2-1|-|TRBV7-3|-
CASSLKSHEQFF
TGTGCCAGCAGCTTAAAGTCCCATGAGCAGTTCTTC
>TRBJ1-5|-|TRBV7-2|few
CASSLDAAANQPQHF
TGTGCCAGCAGCTTAGACGCCGCCGCGAATCAGCCCCAGCATTTT